One and the same sample provided the 16 T cell receptor beta chains below, sequenced in a study of T-cell reconstitution after alpha-beta-depleted transplantation in children. TCRbeta library construction was performed incorporating unique molecular identifiers. From the PCR reads, TCRdb called clonotypes with MiXCR, one entry per CDR3 protein. The sample holds some 240,000 distinct CDR3 sequences, approximately 9.7% seen once. The specimen comprised PBMCs from the stem cell graft donor, sampled from the stem cell graft. The receptors were sampled from a human donor who donated a stem cell graft to a child with SCID.

This clonotype was observed many times. The genes are TRBV6-5 and TRBJ1-6; no clear D. Germline CDR1 MNHEY, CDR2 SVGAGI. Trimming stripped 2 bases from V and 10 bases from J, with 9 bases between. The CDR3 has 13 amino acids. CDR3: CASSYRDGSPLHF. CDR3 DNA: TGTGCCAGCAGTTACAGGGATGGATCACCCCTCCACTTT.

This clonotype was found many times. The genes are TRBV20-1 and TRBJ1-4, with 8 nucleotides matching TRBD1. This CDR3 spans 15 amino acids. The germline V gene encodes CDR1 DFQATT and CDR2 SNEGSKA (reference sequence). V lost 2 bases, J lost 0 bases, and 2 bases stayed unmatched. The CDR3 region is CSARRQGSTNEKLFF. The CDR3 DNA follows: TGCAGTGCTAGAAGACAGGGGTCAACTAATGAAAAACTGTTTTTT.

This clonotype was detected ten times or more. The rearrangement joins TRBV3-1 to TRBJ1-1; 10 positions match TRBD1. The CDR3 has 16 residues. Germline V gene lookup returns CDR1 LGHDT and CDR2 YNNKEL (reference sequence). V lost 3 bases, J lost 5 bases, and 9 bases stayed unmatched. Here the CDR3 reads CASSHKRGQGRTEAFF. CDR3 in DNA: TGTGCCAGCAGCCATAAACGGGGACAGGGGAGAACTGAAGCTTTCTTT.

V and J are TRBV19 and TRBJ1-5; the D gene is possibly TRBD1 (5 bases). Germline CDR1 reads LNHDA; CDR2 reads SQIVND (reference sequence). This CDR3 has 15 amino acids. V was clipped by 4 bases and J by 4 bases, with 14 bases between them. In DNA form, the CDR3 reads TGTGCCAGTAGTACTTTCCCGGGGCCGAATCAGCCCCAGCATTTT. This encodes CASSTFPGPNQPQHF.

The table lists this clonotype with many counts. V usage is TRBV7-6 and J usage is TRBJ2-1; 12 bases are shared with TRBD2. The CDR3 spans 14 residues. Trimming removed 4 bases from V and 9 bases from J; junction bases left unmatched: 4. Per the germline V gene, CDR1 is SGHVS and CDR2 is FNYEAQ. CDR3 sequence reads: CASSSRLAGVEQFF. DNA for the CDR3: TGTGCCAGCAGCTCCCGACTAGCGGGGGTTGAGCAGTTCTTC.

This clonotype has a handful of counts. The chain recombines TRBV10-3 with TRBJ2-5; 16 bases map to TRBD2. Germline-derived CDR1 and CDR2 are ENHRY and SYGVKD. J lost 5 bases, V lost 8 bases, and 5 bases had no gene match. This CDR3 has 15 amino acids. The DNA for the CDR3 is TGTGCCATCGGGACTAGCGGGGGGGCCGTGGAGACCCAGTACTTC. Its translation is CAIGTSGGAVETQYF.

This clonotype has at least ten counts. J is TRBJ1-2 and V is TRBV20-1; maybe TRBD1 (5 bases). The CDR3 is 14 residues long. Trimming took 3 bases from V and 1 from J, leaving 12 bases between them. CDR1 DFQATT and CDR2 SNEGSKA come from the germline V gene (reference sequence). This CDR3 reads CSASFQGINYGYTF. CDR3 sequence (DNA): TGCAGTGCTAGCTTCCAGGGTATTAACTATGGCTACACCTTC.

This clonotype was detected many times. V is TRBV27 and J is TRBJ2-1, with TRBD1 as a possible D gene (6 bases). The length of the CDR3 is 17 residues. V was shortened by 2 bases and J by 7 bases, with 21 bases between the two germline ends. CDR1 MNHEY and CDR2 SMNVEV come from the germline V gene (reference sequence). The CDR3 nucleotides read TGTGCCAGCAGTTTACCCCCTCGCGACAGGTCAGGGAATGAGCAGTTCTTC. Translated, it gives CASSLPPRDRSGNEQFF.

In this sample, this clonotype turned up many times. The chain recombines TRBV11-2 with TRBJ1-3, with TRBD1 as a possible D gene (5 bases). Germline V CDR1 and CDR2: SGHAT, FQNNGV. The germline V and J ends were trimmed by 2 bases and 7 bases, with 12 bases remaining between them. The length of the CDR3 is 14 residues. The CDR3 here is CASSLSGGRNTIYF. CDR3 nucleotide sequence: TGTGCCAGCAGCTTATCCGGGGGGAGGAACACCATATATTTT.

This clonotype was recorded many times. CDR3 sequence (DNA): TGCGCCAGCAGCTTGCGGGGCCCTTACAATGAGCAGTTCTTC. Protein: CASSLRGPYNEQFF. The chain links TRBV5-1 to TRBJ2-1; D is perhaps TRBD1 or TRBD2 (5 bases each). The germline V gene encodes CDR1 SGHRS and CDR2 YFSETQ. V was cut by 1 base and J by 4 bases, with 9 bases left in between. This CDR3 is 14 amino acids long.

Many counts were recorded for this clonotype. This chain connects TRBV2 to TRBJ2-7, with 9 bases identical to TRBD1. Per the germline V gene, CDR1 is SNHLY and CDR2 is FYNNEI. CDR3 size: 14 residues. Germline trimming cut 6 bases from V and 1 base from J; bases unmatched to any gene: 4. In nucleotides, the CDR3 is TGTGCCAGCAGGGGAGACAGGGGGTCCTACGAGCAGTACTTC. The encoded protein is CASRGDRGSYEQYF.

This clonotype was seen many times. The rearrangement links TRBV7-2 to TRBJ1-2; no clear D. V lost 2 bases to trimming and J lost 4 bases, with 14 bases between them. The CDR3 is made up of 15 amino acids. Germline loops: CDR1 SGHTA, CDR2 FQGNSA. The CDR3 is CASSLWARPSYGYTF. CDR3 sequence (DNA): TGTGCCAGCAGCTTATGGGCCCGGCCCTCCTATGGCTACACCTTC.

This clonotype was seen repeatedly, ten times or more. The chain links TRBV20-1 to TRBJ2-1, with 12 bases aligning to TRBD2. Germline CDR1 and CDR2: DFQATT and SNEGSKA (reference sequence). CDR3 length: 14 residues. V was pared by 7 bases and J by 7 bases, with 8 bases of the junction left unmatched. CDR3 protein: CSGKLAGGMNEQFF. DNA of the CDR3: TGCAGTGGGAAACTAGCGGGGGGCATGAATGAGCAGTTCTTC.

This clonotype was seen ten or more times. This chain links TRBV20-1 with TRBJ2-3, with no clear D. The CDR3 runs 11 residues. The V end lost 5 bases, the J end lost 9 bases, and 12 bases lay between the germline ends. The germline V gene has CDR1 DFQATT and CDR2 SNEGSKA (reference sequence). The CDR3 sequence is CSAFVSGTQYF. The CDR3 DNA reads TGCAGTGCTTTTGTAAGTGGGACGCAGTATTTT.

This clonotype occurred a few times. This chain connects TRBV4-1 to TRBJ2-7; perhaps TRBD1 as D (6 bases). This CDR3 comprises 16 residues. V dropped 0 bases and J dropped 0 bases, with 12 bases sitting between them. The germline V gene encodes CDR1 MGHRA and CDR2 YSYEKL. CDR3 in DNA: TGCGCCAGCAGCCAAGAGAAAGTACAGGGCTCCTACGAGCAGTACTTC. Translated: CASSQEKVQGSYEQYF.

The chain has TRBV7-8 and TRBJ2-7, with D unresolved. Trimming cost V 3 bases and J 3 bases, with 15 bases left between them. CDR3 size: 15 residues. Germline V CDR1 and CDR2: SGHVS, FQNEAQ. The CDR3 nucleotides are TGTGCCAGCAGCTTTGAACCGGACCCCGGCTACGAGCAGTACTTC. Translated: CASSFEPDPGYEQYF.